This TCR beta chain originates from a study of T cell responses to AZD1222 COVID-19 vaccine. Study-level findings and limits: Donors skewed white British and female; clonal diversity was possibly underestimated. Receipt of two AZD1222 doses was followed by a rise in Spike-specific TCR breadth and depth. Unmutated variant regions are reportedly the target of nearly half of TCRs that are spike-specific. Seropositive status at baseline applied to only a handful of AZD1222 recipients.

The germline V gene has CDR1 MRHNA and CDR2 SNTAGT. The CDR3 covers 14 residues. Trimming shortened V by 6 bases and J by 2 bases, and 11 bases separated the two germline ends. On this clone: Its antigen is unidentified.

Sequenced by immunoSEQ multiplex PCR; TCRdb stores in-frame clones only, minus some. The sample includes around 120,000 clones, around nine tenths of them seen just once. Sequencing was performed on peripheral blood, taken on day 0 of AZD1222 vaccination. The TCR was taken from an adult in good health. The rearrangement links TRBV6-4 to TRBJ1-5, with D possibly TRBD1 on 6 matching bases. The CDR3 DNA reads TGTGCCAGCAGCGTACAGGGTGGCAATCAGCCCCAGCATTTT. It specifies CASSVQGGNQPQHF.